The 20 T cell receptor beta chains below come from one sample, sequenced in a study of beta chain features in type 1 diabetes (dated by TCRdb to the late 2010s). Receptor amplification or capture employed the immunoSEQ multiplex PCR assay. All of the isolated RNA was reverse transcribed with the High Capacity cDNA Reverse Transcription Kit, so expressed TCRB transcripts were sequenced. Sourced from immuneACCESS, this table was stored by TCRdb with only in-frame sequences that have V and J called. A share of the clones is absent; for the studies checked, an unresolved V gene accounts for under half, and the remainder has no known explanation. Counted in this sample were under 500,000 clones; 30% of them appeared once. The ten largest clonotypes hold roughly 0.066% of the sample. Material: naive CD4+ T cells from blood. The cell subset or site label corresponds to: true naive CD4+ T cells. The source is a man younger than 30 in good health.

This clone showed up just a few times. The chain joins TRBV25-1 to TRBJ2-5; D gene ambiguous. CDR1 is MGHDK, CDR2 SYGVNS, per germline. CDR3 size: 13 residues. V lost 3 bases to trimming and J lost 2 bases, with 7 bases between them. CDR3 DNA: TGTGCCAGCAGTGATTTGCGACAAGAGACCCAGTACTTC. Encoded protein: CASSDLRQETQYF. The whole variable domain, remainder taken from reference TRBV25-1 and TRBJ2-5, is EADIYQTPRYLVIGTGKKITLECSQTMGHDKMYWYQQDPGMELHLIHYSYGVNSTEKGDLSSESTVSRIRTEHFPLTLESARPSHTSQYLCASSDLRQETQYFGPGTRLLVL.

For this clone: Different DNA sequences within this sample yield the same CDR3. The chain couples TRBV30 to TRBJ2-1, with D perhaps assigned TRBD1 or TRBD2 (5 bases each). CDR3 length: 14 residues. V lost 3 bases, J lost 0 bases, and 9 bases lay in between. Germline V gives CDR1 GTSNPN, CDR2 SVGIG (reference sequence). The chain's CDR3 is CAWSPGSSYNEQFF. The CDR3 DNA reads as TGTGCCTGGAGCCCAGGGAGCTCCTACAATGAGCAGTTCTTC.

This clone was observed a handful of times. V and J are TRBV9 and TRBJ2-3; 14 bases are a match to TRBD2. The germline CDR1 and CDR2 sequences are SGDLS and YYNGEE. This CDR3 has 16 residues. V gave up 2 bases and J gave up 5 bases; unmatched junction bases: 4. The CDR3 loop reads CASSVGLAGGIDTQYF. The CDR3 region has the DNA TGTGCCAGCAGCGTCGGACTAGCGGGAGGCATAGATACGCAGTATTTT.

For the CDR3, the DNA is TGTGCCTGGACAGGGCGAGAGACCCAGTACTTC. Translation gives CAWTGRETQYF. This rearrangement joins TRBV30 to TRBJ2-5, with D perhaps TRBD1 (5 bases). In germline, CDR1 is GTSNPN, CDR2 SVGIG (reference sequence). Deletions cut 4 bases from V and 4 bases from J, with 7 bases between. There are 11 residues in the CDR3.

The gene calls are TRBV30 and TRBJ2-3, with 7 bases lining up with TRBD2. The V gene's germline CDR1 is GTSNPN and CDR2 SVGIG (reference sequence). This CDR3 is built from 14 residues. The trim removed 2 bases at V and 1 base at J, leaving 3 bases unmatched. Here the CDR3 reads CAWSRLAGTDTQYF. CDR3 coding DNA: TGTGCCTGGAGTAGACTAGCAGGCACAGATACGCAGTATTTT. The full variable domain, rest sourced from reference TRBV30 and TRBJ2-3, is SQTIHQWPATLVQPVGSPLSLECTVEGTSNPNLYWYRQAAGRGLQLLFYSVGIGQISSEVPQNLSASRPQDRQFILSSKKLLLSDSGFYLCAWSRLAGTDTQYFGPGTRLTVL.

This rearrangement joins TRBV30 to TRBJ1-5, with TRBD1 identical over 7 bases. The germline V gene encodes CDR1 GTSNPN and CDR2 SVGIG (reference sequence). The V segment lost 4 bases and the J segment 5 bases; nucleotides outside the gene matches: 5. This CDR3 region has 13 residues. The CDR3 sequence is CAWKGAADQPQHF. CDR3 DNA: TGTGCCTGGAAGGGGGCAGCGGATCAGCCCCAGCATTTT.

The chain employs TRBV4-3 and TRBJ2-7; D gene uncertain. V was cut by 1 base and J by 2 bases, with 15 bases left in between. Germline lookup yields CDR1 LGHNA and CDR2 YSLEER. CDR3 size: 16 residues. CDR3 coding DNA: TGCGCCAGCAGCCAAGTCATAACAGAGAATGCCTACGAGCAGTACTTC. Residues: CASSQVITENAYEQYF.

There are a few counts of this clone. The chain employs TRBV5-4 and TRBJ2-3; 9 nucleotides align to TRBD2. The CDR3 is 15 amino acids. CDR1 and CDR2 from the germline V gene are SGHNT and YYREEE (reference sequence). V lost 0 bases to trimming and J lost 7 bases; unmatched junction nucleotides: 6. The CDR3 reads CASSLAGLASYTQYF. DNA of the CDR3: TGTGCCAGCAGCTTGGCGGGACTAGCCTCGTATACGCAGTATTTT.

The chain employs TRBV29-1 and TRBJ2-3; perhaps TRBD2 as D (6 bases). The CDR3 has 12 amino acids. V lost 5 bases to trimming and J lost 6 bases, with 12 bases between them. Germline values: CDR1 SQVTM, CDR2 ANQGSEA. This CDR3 reads CSVIDSGDTQYF. CDR3 nucleotides: TGCAGCGTTATCGACAGCGGGGATACGCAGTATTTT.

The chain has TRBV4-2 and TRBJ1-1, with D unclear. V shed 0 bases and J shed 11 bases, with 16 bases lying between them. Germline V gives CDR1 LGHNA, CDR2 YNFKEQ. This CDR3 contains 14 residues. The DNA for the CDR3 is TGTGCCAGCAGCCAAGAAACCGGACCTAACTGGGCTTTCTTT. It specifies CASSQETGPNWAFF.

This clone was detected only a few times. The chain carries TRBV28 and TRBJ2-7; weak D call: TRBD2 (5 bases). Germline loops: CDR1 MDHEN, CDR2 SYDVKM. The CDR3 totals 13 residues. Deletions cut 6 bases from V and 2 bases from J, with 11 bases between. Written as DNA, the CDR3 is TGTGCCAGCAGGACGTCCGGGACCTACGAGCAGTACTTC. Translated: CASRTSGTYEQYF.

V is TRBV30 and J is TRBJ2-7; 8 nucleotides match TRBD1. The V and J ends lost 5 bases and 2 bases, in that order; junction bases with no gene match: 14. The CDR3 covers 16 residues. CDR1 and CDR2 (germline): GTSNPN, SVGIG (reference sequence). CDR3 in amino acids: CAWGTGGVLKPYEQYF. The CDR3 DNA sequence: TGTGCCTGGGGGACAGGCGGAGTACTTAAACCCTACGAGCAGTACTTC.

This sequence joins TRBV10-3 and TRBJ2-3; D gene uncertain. V was trimmed by 8 bases and J by 6 bases, leaving 15 bases between them. The CDR3 covers 13 residues. Germline CDR1 reads ENHRY; CDR2 reads SYGVKD. In nucleotides, the CDR3 is TGTGCCATCTGGCCAGGCCCGAGGGATACGCAGTATTTT. This encodes CAIWPGPRDTQYF.

J is TRBJ2-7 and V is TRBV28; 8 bases map to TRBD2. V gave up 5 bases and J gave up 0 bases; unmatched junction bases: 9. Germline lookup yields CDR1 MDHEN and CDR2 SYDVKM. The CDR3 spans 16 residues. The CDR3 loop is CASSSPGLGFSYEQYF. The CDR3 DNA is TGTGCCAGCAGTAGTCCGGGACTAGGATTCTCCTACGAGCAGTACTTC.

This clone showed up just a few times. CDR3 amino acids: CASSFTDYGYTF. The CDR3 DNA sequence: TGTGCCAGCAGCTTTACGGACTATGGCTACACCTTC. The chain uses TRBV11-2 and TRBJ1-2; D is unclear. With 3 bases removed from V and 3 bases from J, the gap between germline ends came to 5 bases. The V gene's germline CDR1 is SGHAT and CDR2 FQNNGV. CDR3 length: 12 amino acids. The full variable domain, its missing parts supplied by reference TRBV11-2 and TRBJ1-2, is EAGVAQSPRYKIIEKRQSVAFWCNPISGHATLYWYQQILGQGPKLLIQFQNNGVVDDSQLPKDRFSAERLKGVDSTLKIQPAKLEDSAVYLCASSFTDYGYTFGSGTRLTVV.

A few counts support this clone. The rearrangement links TRBV29-1 to TRBJ1-2, with no clear D. The CDR3 has 11 residues. Trimming cost V 7 bases and J 4 bases, with 10 bases left between them. The germline gives CDR1 SQVTM, CDR2 ANQGSEA. This CDR3 is CSGRSPYGYTF. DNA for the CDR3: TGCAGCGGGCGGTCGCCCTATGGCTACACCTTC.

The CDR3, as DNA: TGCAGCGTAGACGTCAGGGGTGGTACTGAAGCTTTCTTT. Protein: CSVDVRGGTEAFF. The J gene is TRBJ1-1, the V gene TRBV29-1, with D possibly matching TRBD1 (6 bases). The CDR3 consists of 13 residues. CDR1 is SQVTM, CDR2 ANQGSEA, per germline. Trimming pared 6 bases from V and 5 bases from J, leaving 16 bases between.

This clone was observed a handful of times. V usage is TRBV30 and J usage is TRBJ1-5; TRBD1 might be the D (5 bases). Germline-derived CDR1 and CDR2 are GTSNPN and SVGIG (reference sequence). The CDR3 runs 13 residues. Deletions cut 3 bases from V and 4 bases from J, with 10 bases between. Here the CDR3 DNA reads TGTGCCTGGAGGTCGGGGGTTAATCAGCCCCAGCATTTT. This translates into CAWRSGVNQPQHF. Variable domain in full (rest from reference TRBV30 and TRBJ1-5): SQTIHQWPATLVQPVGSPLSLECTVEGTSNPNLYWYRQAAGRGLQLLFYSVGIGQISSEVPQNLSASRPQDRQFILSSKKLLLSDSGFYLCAWRSGVNQPQHFGDGTRLSIL.

V is TRBV30 and J is TRBJ1-5, with D maybe TRBD1 (6 bases). The CDR3 is 13 residues long. Deletions cut 3 bases from V and 6 bases from J, with 12 bases between. Germline V gene lookup returns CDR1 GTSNPN and CDR2 SVGIG (reference sequence). The CDR3 here is CAWSATGIQPQHF. DNA of the CDR3: TGTGCCTGGAGCGCCACAGGGATTCAGCCCCAGCATTTT.

As for this clone: The junction departs from germline at one end; a sequencing error may be responsible. The CDR3 bases are TGTGCCAGCTTCATGCTAGGGGGACAGGGGCTTTTT. Its protein product is CASFMLGGQGLF. The chain joins TRBV7-9 to TRBJ1-1, with 10 bases aligning to TRBD1. CDR3 length equals 12 residues. Germline CDR1 reads SEHNR; CDR2 reads FQNEAQ (reference sequence).